Detailed here is one T cell receptor beta chain. The same CDR3 also results from other DNA sequences found in this sample. This sample is drawn from a study of shared clonotypes between healthy human individuals. On the study more broadly: Serving as donors were two women and a few men, whose ages spanned 18 to 49.

CDR1 is LNHNV, CDR2 YYDKDF, per germline (reference sequence). The CDR3 is made up of 12 amino acids. Deletions cut 0 bases from V and 10 bases from J, with 7 bases between. The table came from immunoSEQ multiplex PCR; TCRdb's copy has only in-frame clones and leaves some out. The table includes some 660,000 clones, around three quarters detected once. The V gene is TRBV15, the J gene TRBJ2-1; unclear D gene. The clonotype originates from a woman aged 25 to 45 in good health. The sequenced material came from memory CD4+ T cells sorted from blood. Subset meaning: CD45RA-negative fraction. CDR3 sequence: CATSREVGEQFF. For the CDR3, the DNA is TGTGCCACCAGCAGAGAAGTCGGGGAGCAGTTCTTC.